These 5 T cell receptor beta chains share one sample of origin, sequenced in a study of T-cell reconstitution after alpha-beta-depleted transplantation in children. It was with unique molecular identifiers that the TCRbeta library was prepared. MiXCR, applied by TCRdb to the PCR reads, yields one record per CDR3 protein. The data contain about a million distinct CDR3 sequences, 25% to 30% of them singletons. This specimen consisted of PBMCs, mostly from graft donor cells, obtained 360 days after TCRalphabeta/CD19-depleted stem cell transplant. The receptors come from a boy in the first two years of life who had a stem cell transplant for SCID, so the T cells may come from the graft donor.

This clonotype has more than one count but fewer than ten. The rearrangement joins TRBV2 to TRBJ2-1; 7 bases are shared with TRBD2. Germline-derived CDR1 and CDR2 are SNHLY and FYNNEI. The ends lost 6 bases at V and 6 bases at J; junction bases unmatched: 2. There are 12 residues in the CDR3. Here the CDR3 reads CASRGRGNEQFF. The CDR3 DNA sequence: TGTGCCAGCAGGGGGAGGGGCAATGAGCAGTTCTTC.

This clonotype was detected many times. The rearrangement links TRBV4-2 to TRBJ2-1, with D maybe TRBD2 (5 bases). The germline V gene has CDR1 LGHNA and CDR2 YNFKEQ. This CDR3 contains 14 residues. Trimming took 6 bases from V and 6 from J, leaving 15 bases between them. The CDR3 DNA reads TGTGCCAGCAGTGGCCTTAGCGCTTCCAATGAGCAGTTCTTC. It yields the protein CASSGLSASNEQFF.

This clonotype was observed a handful of times. This chain's CDR3 is CASSPGVLDTQYF. The CDR3 nucleotides read TGTGCCAGCAGCCCGGGGGTCTTAGATACGCAGTATTTT. This sequence joins TRBV7-2 and TRBJ2-3, with D tentatively TRBD2 (6 bases). V gave up 5 bases and J gave up 5 bases, with 11 bases separating them. In germline, CDR1 is SGHTA, CDR2 FQGNSA. The CDR3 has 13 amino acids.

This clonotype was seen a handful of times. The J gene is TRBJ2-7, the V gene TRBV4-2, with a weak D call TRBD1 (5 bases). CDR1 is LGHNA, CDR2 YNFKEQ, per germline. V shed 0 bases and J shed 2 bases, with 11 bases lying between them. The CDR3 runs to 15 residues. CDR3 in amino acids: CASSQEGADPYEQYF. CDR3 coding DNA: TGTGCCAGCAGCCAAGAAGGGGCGGATCCCTACGAGCAGTACTTC.

V gene TRBV20-1 combines with J gene TRBJ2-7; 8 nucleotides align to TRBD2. The CDR3 covers 14 residues. Losses at the gene ends were 3 bases for V and 6 bases for J; bases not matched to a gene: 10. The germline V gene encodes CDR1 DFQATT and CDR2 SNEGSKA (reference sequence). The CDR3 DNA is TGCAGTGCTAGGGCGGTCCTAGCGGGTCCCGAGCAGTACTTC. Protein sequence: CSARAVLAGPEQYF.